A single count supports the clone carrying this TCR beta chain. Antigen unknown. Germline assignment: CDR1 SGHTA and CDR2 FQGTGA. The CDR3 has 14 amino acids. The germline V and J ends were trimmed by 0 bases and 6 bases, with 9 bases remaining between them. Profiling relied on immunoSEQ multiplex PCR, and the TCRdb table lists in-frame clones only, not all of them. The top ten hold 1.5% to 2% of the sample, which has around 1.9 million clones, 90% to 95% seen once. The entry originates in a study of shared clonotypes between healthy human individuals. Broader study findings: Estimated richness was generally greater in naive than memory subsets.

Selected positively for CCR7 and CD45RO-negative, naive CD8 cells excluded terminally differentiated effector memory CD45RA+ cells. Specimen: naive CD8+ T cells from PBMCs. The chain recombines TRBV7-3 with TRBJ2-1; no firm D call. This sequence originates from a man between 18 and 29 years old in good health. Some clones in this sample may be carry-over from other donors' samples. CDR3 protein: CASSLTGYSNEQFF. CDR3 coding DNA: TGTGCCAGCAGCTTAACGGGATACTCCAATGAGCAGTTCTTC.